This is a list of T cell receptor beta chains from one sample in a study of vaccination and CD4 T cells after COVID-19. TCRdb recomputed calls from the PCR reads with MiXCR, one row per CDR3 protein. The data contain several thousand distinct CDR3 sequences, 48% of them singletons. Antigen specificity for these receptors is unknown. The sequenced material came from CD4+ T cells from blood, cultured in vitro. Receptors were obtained from a human donor who had recovered from COVID-19. The CDR3 runs from the conserved cysteine through the conserved F or W. D genes are given only for firm matches. Not every row has a clone size; where given, it reads once, few, many or a size class.

TRBJ2-3 . TRBV30 TRBD2 TGTGCCTGGTCTGGGTATCGAGCGGGGGGTCGGAAGCCAGATACGCAGTATTTT CAWSGYRAGGRKPDTQYF
TRBJ2-5 . TRBV7-2 TRBD2 TGTGCCAGCAGCTTAGCGGGACTACAAGAGACCCAGTACTTC CASSLAGLQETQYF
TRBJ2-4 . TRBV19 TRBD2 TGTGCCAGTAGTCCCCGACTAGCGGGAACGAACATTCAGTACTTC CASSPRLAGTNIQYF
TRBJ1-1 few TRBV15 TRBD1 TGTGCCACCAGCAGGCCCGGGACAGGGAACACTGAAGCTTTCTTT CATSRPGTGNTEAFF
TRBJ1-1 . TRBV27 . TGTGCCAGCAGTTTAGGTTCAGTAATGAACACTGAAGCTTTCTTT CASSLGSVMNTEAFF
TRBJ2-6 medium-sized TRBV27 . TGTGCCAGCAGTTTAGTAGGGAACCCTGGGGCCAACGTCCTGACTTTC CASSLVGNPGANVLTF
TRBJ1-2 . TRBV12-3/TRBV12-4 TRBD1 TGTGCCAGCAGTTTTGGGGGACAGGGGGCACACGGCTACACCTTC CASSFGGQGAHGYTF
TRBJ1-3 . TRBV6-1 . TGTGCCAGCAGAGCCCCTAGCTCTGGAAACACCATATATTTT CASRAPSSGNTIYF
TRBJ1-2 . TRBV27 . TGTGCCAGCAGTCCATACAAGAAAGCCCTGGGAGGCTACACCTTC CASSPYKKALGGYTF
TRBJ2-7 . TRBV7-2 . TGTGCCAGCAGCGGCCTACAGGGAAGAGAGCAGTACTTC CASSGLQGREQYF
TRBJ2-3 . TRBV6-5 TRBD2 TGTGCCAGCAGTTACTCTAGCGGGAGTGATACGCAGTATTTT CASSYSSGSDTQYF
TRBJ1-1 once TRBV6-2/TRBV6-3 TRBD1 TGTGCCAGCAGTTACTCCGGGACAGGCGAAGCTTTCTTT CASSYSGTGEAFF
TRBJ2-1 once TRBV20-1 . TGCAGTGCTAGAGCAGGGCTATCTGAAATTGGGGCCTACAATGAGCAGTTCTTC CSARAGLSEIGAYNEQFF
TRBJ2-6 few TRBV15 . TGTGCCACCAGCACCGTCCAGGGGAGCTCTGGGGCCAACGTCCTGACTTTC CATSTVQGSSGANVLTF
TRBJ1-1 . TRBV30 TRBD1 TGTGCCTGGAGAGGGGCAGGGGGGAACACTGAAGCTTTCTTT CAWRGAGGNTEAFF
TRBJ1-2 . TRBV3-1 . TGTGCCAGCAGCCTTGGAAGCTATGGCTACACCTTC CASSLGSYGYTF
TRBJ2-7 . TRBV21-1 . TGTGCCAGCAGCAAAGTTGGGGACAGCTCCTACGAGCAGTACTTC CASSKVGDSSYEQYF
TRBJ1-2 few TRBV27 TRBD1 TGTGCCAGCAGTATTCGACAGGGGAACCCCTATGGCTACACCTTC CASSIRQGNPYGYTF
TRBJ1-5 few TRBV7-2 . TGTGCCAGCAGCTTACGGTGGCAGACTAGCAATCAGCCCCAGCATTTT CASSLRWQTSNQPQHF
TRBJ1-1 . TRBV28 TRBD1 TGTGCCAGCAATGGCTGGGGACAGCAACGGAAGAACACTGAAGCTTTCTTT CASNGWGQQRKNTEAFF
TRBJ2-7 large TRBV27 TRBD1 TGTGCCAGCAGGGGGACAGGGCACTACGAGCAGTACTTC CASRGTGHYEQYF
TRBJ2-2 large TRBV7-9 . TGTGCCAGCAGCCAGTCTCTAGGGTCCGGGGAGCTGTTTTTT CASSQSLGSGELFF
TRBJ2-7 . TRBV2 . TGTGCCAGCAGTGTAGGCCCCTACGAGCAGTACTTC CASSVGPYEQYF
TRBJ1-1 . TRBV7-2 . TGTGCCAGCAGCGCCGCAGGAAGCATGAACACTGAAGCTTTCTTT CASSAAGSMNTEAFF
TRBJ2-1 once TRBV6-4 TRBD2 TGTGCCAGCAGTGACTCCAGCGGGGGGGCCTACAATGAGCAGTTCTTC CASSDSSGGAYNEQFF
TRBJ1-1 . TRBV19 . TGTGCCAGTAGGACATCAGGGGTGACTGAAGCTTTCTTT CASRTSGVTEAFF
TRBJ2-1 . TRBV20-1 TRBD2 TGCAGTGCTATAAAGTCCCGGGACTACCTCTACAATGAGCAGTTCTTC CSAIKSRDYLYNEQFF
TRBJ2-7 . TRBV6-1 . TGTGCCAGCAGTGAGCCCTACGAGCAGTACTTC CASSEPYEQYF
TRBJ2-4 few TRBV2 . TGTGCCAGCACGTCGAGGACTGGACAAAACATTCAGTACTTC CASTSRTGQNIQYF
TRBJ1-5 few TRBV20-1 TRBD1 TGCAGTGCCAGGACAGGGGTTGATCAGCCCCAGCATTTT CSARTGVDQPQHF
TRBJ1-6 few TRBV7-8 TRBD1 TGTGCCAGCAGCTCTCGGACAGGGGGGTCCTATAATTCACCCCTCCACTTT CASSSRTGGSYNSPLHF